One and the same sample provided the 30 T cell receptor beta chains below, sequenced in a study of vaccination and CD4 T cells after COVID-19 (dated by TCRdb to about 2022). Taken with the paper, the label for treatment or condition translates to: roughly 11-day PBMC culture with coronavirus spike peptide pools or control peptides (ViraFEST assay). Library construction relied on PCR. The sequencing machine was an Illumina iSeq 100. TCR sequencing of DNA from cultured CD4+ T cells used the Oncomine TCR Beta short-read assay at the Johns Hopkins FTIC core. The public sequencing data were trimmed at Q25 with fastp and processed into clonotypes with MiXCR by TCRdb, which kept only in-frame beta chains. One record per CDR3 amino acid sequence lists the most common genes and DNA. This sample is represented by about 13,000 distinct CDR3 sequences; 60% to 70% of them were singletons. Clones ranked in the top ten supply roughly 10% of the sample.

The antigens for these receptors are not known. Material: CD4+ T cells from blood, cultured in vitro. Receptors originate from a human donor who had recovered from COVID-19.

This clonotype is labeled as large (0.1 to 1%). The V gene is TRBV7-6, the J gene TRBJ1-6, with D maybe TRBD1 (6 bases). This CDR3 region has 15 residues. V was shortened by 1 base and J by 7 bases, with 11 bases between the two germline ends. Germline V gene data show CDR1 as SGHVS and CDR2 as FNYEAQ. The CDR3 loop is CASSLVSRGNSPLHF. The CDR3, as DNA: TGTGCCAGCAGCTTAGTAAGCAGGGGAAATTCACCCCTCCACTTT.

V is TRBV6-2 or TRBV6-3 and J is TRBJ2-7; D possibly corresponds to TRBD2 (6 bases). This CDR3 has 13 residues. V was cut by 6 bases and J by 9 bases, with 18 bases left in between. CDR1 MNHEY and CDR2 SVGEGT come from the germline V gene. CDR3 DNA sequence: TGTGCCAGCAGCTTAACCCGGGGGTCTGGGCAGTACTTC. It yields the protein CASSLTRGSGQYF.

In its sample, this clonotype was seen a few times. The chain uses TRBV20-1 and TRBJ2-1; TRBD2 agrees at 7 bases. The CDR3 contains 13 residues. CDR1 is DFQATT and CDR2 is SNEGSKA in the germline V gene (reference sequence). The V and J ends lost 1 base and 5 bases, in that order; junction bases with no gene match: 2. The CDR3 DNA is TGCAGTGCTAGAGGAGGGAGGGACAATGAGCAGTTCTTC. Amino acids: CSARGGRDNEQFF.

The chain uses TRBV20-1 and TRBJ2-3, with a weak D call TRBD2 (6 bases). The V gene lost 6 bases and the J gene lost 2 bases, with 9 bases spanning the gap. The length of the CDR3 is 12 residues. In germline, CDR1 is DFQATT, CDR2 SNEGSKA (reference sequence). The chain's CDR3 is CSARGTTDTQYF. The CDR3 region has the DNA TGCAGTGCCCGCGGGACCACAGATACGCAGTATTTT.

This clonotype turned up a few times. V is TRBV11-2 and J is TRBJ2-3; no reliable D call. This CDR3 is built from 14 residues. The germline CDR1 and CDR2 sequences are SGHAT and FQNNGV. The V gene lost 2 bases and the J gene lost 6 bases, with 12 bases spanning the gap. DNA of the CDR3: TGTGCCAGCAGCTTAAACCCAAAACCCGATACGCAGTATTTT. It translates to CASSLNPKPDTQYF.

The chain joins TRBV11-2 to TRBJ1-2; weak D call: TRBD1 (6 bases). The CDR3 is 17 amino acids. Germline V gives CDR1 SGHAT, CDR2 FQNNGV. V was trimmed by 4 bases and J by 2 bases, leaving 20 bases between them. This CDR3 reads CASSSIRGAQGNYGYTF. The CDR3 region has the DNA TGTGCCAGCAGCTCCATCAGGGGCGCCCAGGGGAACTATGGCTACACCTTC.

The rearrangement joins TRBV19 to TRBJ1-2; D ambiguous. This CDR3 contains 13 residues. V lost 7 bases and J lost 2, with 11 bases in between. Germline assignment: CDR1 LNHDA and CDR2 SQIVND (reference sequence). The CDR3 spells CASKKQQNYGYTF. CDR3 DNA sequence: TGTGCCAGTAAAAAGCAACAGAACTATGGCTACACCTTC.

The genes are TRBV6-1 and TRBJ2-3; either TRBD1 or TRBD2 may supply D (5 bases each). The CDR3 is made up of 13 amino acids. Germline V gene lookup returns CDR1 MNHNS and CDR2 SASEGT. V was clipped by 5 bases and J by 8 bases, with 14 bases between them. In DNA form, the CDR3 reads TGTGCCAGCAGTCCCGAGGGGTGGGGTACGCAGTATTTT. Its translation is CASSPEGWGTQYF.

This rearrangement joins TRBV11-3 to TRBJ2-7, with 8 bases aligning to TRBD2. There are 15 residues in the CDR3. The V gene's germline CDR1 is SGHNT and CDR2 YENEEA. V lost 1 base, J lost 7 bases, and 9 bases stayed unmatched. The CDR3 bases are TGTGCCAGCAGCTTAGGTGTTAGCGGGATGGGGGAGCAGTACTTC. The encoded protein is CASSLGVSGMGEQYF.

The V gene is TRBV7-2, the J gene TRBJ2-2, with D unclear. In germline, CDR1 is SGHTA, CDR2 FQGNSA. V lost 3 bases, J lost 1 base, and 3 bases lay in between. This CDR3 has 13 amino acids. In DNA form, the CDR3 reads TGTGCCAGCAGCTTCCGGAACACCGGGGAGCTGTTTTTT. Amino acid sequence: CASSFRNTGELFF. Using reference TRBV7-2 and TRBJ2-2 for the parts outside the CDR3, the full variable domain is GAGVSQSPSNKVTEKGKDVELRCDPISGHTALYWYRQSLGQGLEFLIYFQGNSAPDKSGLPSDRFSAERTGGSVSTLTIQRTQQEDSAVYLCASSFRNTGELFFGEGSRLTVL.

This rearrangement joins TRBV5-4 to TRBJ1-5; D ambiguous. V dropped 5 bases and J dropped 2 bases, with 11 bases sitting between them. Germline V gene data show CDR1 as SGHNT and CDR2 as YYREEE (reference sequence). CDR3 size: 14 residues. CDR3 sequence reads: CASRFRKGNQPQHF. For the CDR3, the DNA is TGTGCCAGCAGGTTCCGCAAAGGCAATCAGCCCCAGCATTTT.

This clonotype was detected once. The chain couples TRBV12-3 or TRBV12-4 to TRBJ2-7; 7 bases match TRBD1. The V and J ends lost 3 bases and 10 bases, in that order; junction bases with no gene match: 6. This CDR3 is built from 12 residues. The CDR3 reads CASSFAQGNQYF. DNA for the CDR3: TGTGCCAGCAGTTTTGCACAGGGGAACCAGTACTTC.

A few counts support this clonotype. This rearrangement joins TRBV6-2 or TRBV6-3 to TRBJ1-3; D is undetermined. V was clipped by 6 bases and J by 1 base, with 16 bases between them. The CDR3 consists of 16 residues. Germline CDR1 and CDR2: MNHEY and SVGEGT. The CDR3, as DNA: TGTGCCAGCAGCGTTACCCCCGCCGGGTCTGGAAACACCATATATTTT. It is translated as CASSVTPAGSGNTIYF.

The J gene is TRBJ1-6, the V gene TRBV27, with D tentatively TRBD1 (5 bases). The CDR3 contains 14 residues. Trimming took off 5 bases at V and 7 bases at J, with 12 bases between the two ends. Per germline, CDR1 MNHEY and CDR2 SMNVEV (reference sequence). CDR3 in amino acids: CASSIRDPNSPLHF. The DNA for the CDR3 is TGTGCCAGCAGTATCCGGGACCCCAATTCACCCCTCCACTTT.

The chain carries TRBV7-2 and TRBJ1-1; tentative D call: TRBD1 (5 bases). This CDR3 has 14 amino acids. CDR1 and CDR2 (germline): SGHTA, FQGNSA. V gave up 3 bases and J gave up 1 base, with 9 bases separating them. Here the CDR3 DNA reads TGTGCCAGCAGCTTCGGACAATCGAACACTGAAGCTTTCTTT. It codes for CASSFGQSNTEAFF.

This chain links TRBV7-2 with TRBJ2-2; D ambiguous. The germline CDR1 and CDR2 sequences are SGHTA and FQGNSA. With 2 bases removed from V and 2 bases from J, the gap between germline ends came to 12 bases. The CDR3 extends over 16 amino acids. The DNA of the CDR3 is TGTGCCAGCAGCTTAAATGGGCAGACTAACACCGGGGAGCTGTTTTTT. Its protein is CASSLNGQTNTGELFF.

The V gene is TRBV24-1, the J gene TRBJ2-5; D perhaps matches TRBD1 (5 bases). Trimming removed 5 bases from V and 0 bases from J, with 6 bases in between. Per germline, CDR1 KGHDR and CDR2 SFDVKD. The CDR3 is made up of 13 amino acids. As DNA, the CDR3 is TGTGCCACCAGTGCCAGGGACCAAGAGACCCAGTACTTC. Translation: CATSARDQETQYF.

This clonotype appeared once. The genes are TRBV27 and TRBJ2-2; D is undetermined. Germline CDR1 MNHEY, CDR2 SMNVEV (reference sequence). V lost 3 bases and J 6 bases, leaving 8 bases between the germline ends. CDR3 length equals 13 residues. DNA of the CDR3: TGTGCCAGCAGTTTCTATCCCCCCGGGGAGCTGTTTTTT. This codes for CASSFYPPGELFF.

V gene TRBV20-1 combines with J gene TRBJ1-5; perhaps TRBD1 as D (6 bases). The ends were cut back, 1 base at V and 1 base at J, with 11 bases in the middle. The CDR3 covers 15 residues. Germline assignment: CDR1 DFQATT and CDR2 SNEGSKA (reference sequence). CDR3 DNA: TGCAGTGCTAGAGCCGTGGGGGCGAGCAATCAGCCCCAGCATTTT. The encoded protein is CSARAVGASNQPQHF.

In its sample, this clonotype was seen a few times. CDR3 DNA sequence: TGCAGTGCTAAGGGACTAGCGGGGGGGACCACAGATACGCAGTATTTT. Translated: CSAKGLAGGTTDTQYF. The V gene is TRBV20-1, the J gene TRBJ2-3; 16 bases are shared with TRBD2. Germline-derived CDR1 and CDR2 are DFQATT and SNEGSKA (reference sequence). With 4 bases clipped from V and 2 bases from J, the junction kept 3 bases outside the gene matches. The CDR3 is made up of 16 amino acids.

The genes are TRBV7-9 and TRBJ1-6; TRBD1 aligns across 10 bases. J was trimmed by 11 bases and V by 6 bases; bases with no gene match: 7. This CDR3 is 14 amino acids long. Germline values: CDR1 SEHNR, CDR2 FQNEAQ (reference sequence). The CDR3 DNA follows: TGTGCCAGCAGGCGAGGACAGGGGGATCCACCCCTCCACTTT. Protein product: CASRRGQGDPPLHF. Drawing the rest from reference TRBV7-9 and TRBJ1-6, the complete variable domain is DTGVSQNPRHKITKRGQNVTFRCDPISEHNRLYWYRQTLGQGPEFLTYFQNEAQLEKSRLLSDRFSAERPKGSFSTLEIQRTEQGDSAMYLCASRRGQGDPPLHFGNGTRLTVT.

This chain connects TRBV19 to TRBJ2-3; tentative D call: TRBD1 (6 bases). The CDR3 is made up of 15 amino acids. In germline, CDR1 is LNHDA, CDR2 SQIVND (reference sequence). Trimming cost V 3 bases and J 3 bases, with 13 bases left between them. DNA for the CDR3: TGTGCCAGTAGTATCCAGGGGTGGGGAACAGATACGCAGTATTTT. Translating it yields CASSIQGWGTDTQYF.

CDR3 loop: CASSLDPFGSPSYNEQFF. In DNA form, the CDR3 reads TGTGCCAGCAGTTTAGACCCCTTTGGCAGCCCCTCCTACAATGAGCAGTTCTTC. The chain employs TRBV12-3 or TRBV12-4 and TRBJ2-1; D call uncertain. Trimming took 1 base from V and 0 from J, leaving 16 bases between them. This CDR3 is 18 amino acids long.

This clonotype is labeled large. This CDR3 is CASSLEVGGYGYTF. The DNA for the CDR3 is TGTGCCAGCAGCTTAGAGGTGGGAGGCTATGGCTACACCTTC. The chain is built from TRBV7-2 and TRBJ1-2; D unresolved. V shed 1 base and J shed 4 bases, with 10 bases lying between them. Germline-derived CDR1 and CDR2 are SGHTA and FQGNSA. The CDR3 is made up of 14 amino acids.

V gene TRBV20-1 combines with J gene TRBJ1-1, with no clear D. The CDR3 covers 13 residues. V was cut by 5 bases and J by 4 bases, with 14 bases left in between. Germline CDR1 reads DFQATT; CDR2 reads SNEGSKA (reference sequence). The CDR3 nucleotides read TGCAGTGCTTTCGACGTTGTAGGCACTGAAGCTTTCTTT. It codes for CSAFDVVGTEAFF.

The chain links TRBV19 to TRBJ1-5; TRBD1 agrees at 7 bases. V lost 6 bases to trimming and J lost 2 bases; unmatched junction nucleotides: 13. The CDR3 runs 17 residues. Germline CDR1 is LNHDA and CDR2 is SQIVND (reference sequence). DNA of the CDR3: TGTGCCAGTAGAAATGGGGGAGGGGGCCGAGGCAATCAGCCCCAGCATTTT. It codes for CASRNGGGGRGNQPQHF.

This clonotype was counted between two and nine times. This sequence joins TRBV6-1 and TRBJ2-3; D is possibly TRBD2 (5 bases). The CDR3 is 15 amino acids. The V gene's germline CDR1 is MNHNS and CDR2 SASEGT. Trimming removed 3 bases from V and 2 bases from J, with 12 bases in between. CDR3 nucleotide sequence: TGTGCCAGCAGTGATCGTTGGGAGTACACAGATACGCAGTATTTT. It yields the protein CASSDRWEYTDTQYF.

The CDR3: CASSQRPTGRQPQHF. The DNA of the CDR3 is TGTGCCAGCAGCCAGAGGCCGACAGGCAGGCAGCCCCAGCATTTT. The gene calls are TRBV7-8 and TRBJ1-5, with a tentative D call TRBD1 (6 bases). The CDR3 runs 15 residues. Per the germline V gene, CDR1 is SGHVS and CDR2 is FQNEAQ. V was trimmed by 5 bases and J by 7 bases, leaving 18 bases between them. The full variable domain, rest sourced from reference TRBV7-8 and TRBJ1-5, is GAGVSQSPRYKVAKRGQDVALRCDPISGHVSLFWYQQALGQGPEFLTYFQNEAQLDKSGLPSDRFFAERPEGSVSTLKIQRTQQEDSAVYLCASSQRPTGRQPQHFGDGTRLSIL.

This chain connects TRBV7-2 to TRBJ1-1; D is perhaps TRBD1 (5 bases). Trimming removed 4 bases from V and 10 bases from J, with 22 bases in between. The germline gives CDR1 SGHTA, CDR2 FQGNSA. The CDR3 has 15 residues. The CDR3 sequence: CASSSPTGARARAFF. CDR3 bases: TGTGCCAGCAGCTCACCTACCGGGGCCCGGGCCCGAGCTTTCTTT.

There are a few counts of this clonotype. The chain has TRBV5-1 and TRBJ1-1; TRBD1 matches 8 bases. The CDR3 spans 12 residues. Unmatched junction bases numbered 3, after V lost 4 bases and J lost 7 bases. In germline, CDR1 is SGHRS, CDR2 YFSETQ. The CDR3 DNA sequence: TGCGCCAGCAGCCTCGGACAGGGTGAAGCTTTCTTT. Amino acid sequence: CASSLGQGEAFF.